This is a list of T cell receptor beta chains from one sample in a study of technical replicates of blood from several donors. Repertoires were generated with immunoSEQ multiplex PCR, while TCRdb's copy carries only in-frame clones and drops some. The sample records about 56,000 clones, about 94% being singletons. Sequences were obtained from PBMCs. Source of these receptors: a human donor in good health. Some clones in this sample may be carry-over from other donors' samples. The conserved cysteine and the conserved F or W are not part of the CDR3 here.

j_gene	v_gene	CDR3aa
TRBJ2-5	TRBV7-2	ASRGTSMETQY
TRBJ1-2	TRBV6-6	ASRPGGWGYT
TRBJ1-1	TRBV11-2	ASSSSGTGNTEAF
TRBJ2-1	TRBV27	ASRERAGLAGVEQF
TRBJ2-3	TRBV12-5	ASGMSGGTDTQY
TRBJ2-7	TRBV4-1	ASSQDRNNGGYSYEQY
TRBJ2-3	TRBV4-1	ASSQVGQRRTDTQY
TRBJ2-3	TRBV7-3	ASSTGTRGDTQY
TRBJ2-1	TRBV4-3	ASSQDAGGRGDEQF
TRBJ1-4	TRBV11-1	ASSRAGNEKLF
TRBJ1-1	TRBV21-1	ASSKAQWTGNTEAF
TRBJ1-5	TRBV19	ASFSGISNQPQH
TRBJ2-2	TRBV4-3	ASSQEVGRAFGELF
TRBJ2-7	TRBV6-5	ASSRGQGNEQY
TRBJ2-5	TRBV6-5	ASHFRQGQQETQY
TRBJ1-6	TRBV4-1	ASSQVATVHSPLH
TRBJ2-6	TRBV4-3	ASSPQGAMTGANVLT
TRBJ2-7	TRBV2	ASSVSGSSYEQY
TRBJ1-2	TRBV6-1	ASSGQGAQTYGYT
TRBJ1-2	TRBV6-6	ASSPANYGYT
TRBJ2-5	TRBV5-1	ASSLDSGRETQY
TRBJ2-5	TRBV27	ASSLYHRGREETQY
TRBJ2-7	TRBV7-2	ASRQAGVHEQY
TRBJ2-3	TRBV10-2	ASSDRGGADTQY
TRBJ2-7	TRBV7-2	ASSPDRLREQY
TRBJ2-7	TRBV5-4	ASSAPGQGYEQY
TRBJ1-5	TRBV7-8	ASSPDSNSNQPQH
TRBJ1-1	TRBV11-1	ASSLGTGMNTEAF
TRBJ2-2	TRBV7-3	ASSPNRDRAFTGELF
TRBJ2-4	TRBV4-3	ASSQGGSLVEAKNIQY
TRBJ1-6	TRBV6-1	ASSDPGQGISPLH
TRBJ2-1	TRBV2	ASRPNNEQF
TRBJ1-2	TRBV20-1	SATGYGYT
TRBJ2-2	TRBV14	ASSQDEVAGGPGELF
TRBJ1-1	TRBV11-2	ASSLGTGGRRTEAF
TRBJ2-5	TRBV25-1	ASSHGQGIEETQY
TRBJ2-5	TRBV5-1	ASSLVTSGRGETQY
TRBJ1-2	TRBV10-3	AINSGGFGEGGYT
TRBJ2-7	TRBV7-3	ASSSSRDRGGEQY
TRBJ2-7	TRBV5-6	ASSILAGGDEQY
TRBJ2-1	TRBV4-3	ASSKLAGGLDEQF
TRBJ2-5	TRBV5-1	ASSLEGETQY
TRBJ1-1	TRBV6-5	ASSGTGQRAF